This T cell receptor (beta chain) was recovered during a study of T-cell reconstitution after alpha-beta-depleted transplantation in children. The CDR3 is 14 residues long. Germline-derived CDR1 and CDR2 are MGHRA and YSYEKL. Trimming pared 1 base from V and 2 bases from J, leaving 9 bases between. Unique molecular identifiers were built into the TCRbeta library. TCRdb independently ran MiXCR on the PCR reads; one entry per CDR3 protein. The data contain 700,000 to 950,000 distinct CDR3 sequences, roughly 16% of them singletons. With regard to this clonotype: Its specificity is unknown.

Study-level points and caveats: Expanded graft clones numbering several hundred reportedly gave rise to alpha-beta T cells about two months after transplant. Fresh T-cell production supplied most of the T-cell counts and diversity seen one year after transplant. Surviving recipient T cells and thymic progenitors accounted for the high day-60 TCRbeta diversity observed in some patients.

This specimen consisted of PBMCs, mostly from graft donor cells, obtained 360 days after TCRalphabeta/CD19-depleted stem cell transplant. V usage is TRBV4-1 and J usage is TRBJ2-7; tentatively, D is TRBD2 (5 bases). This receptor was taken from a male patient aged 5 to 17 who had a stem cell transplant for acute lymphoblastic leukemia, so the T cells may come from the graft donor. As DNA, the CDR3 is TGCGCCAGCAGCCAAGTGAGGGCCACCTACGAGCAGTACTTC. Its translation is CASSQVRATYEQYF.